These T cell receptor beta chains were read from a single sample in a study of blood T cell repertoires in COVID-19. The table came from immunoSEQ multiplex PCR; TCRdb's copy has only in-frame clones and leaves some out. This sample carries 70,000 to 95,000 clones, 80% to 95% of them seen once, and the ten largest clones take roughly 3.9%. The specimen sequenced was peripheral blood. Source of these receptors: a woman aged 50 to 60 in a cohort sampled during active COVID-19. CDR3s include the opening cysteine and the closing phenylalanine or tryptophan. D genes are given only for firm matches. Clone size is not always given. Where it is, it says once, few, many or a class for expanded clones.

>.|.|TRBV14|TRBJ2-1
CASSQASGSDEQFF
TGTGCCAGCAGCCAAGCGTCAGGGTCGGATGAGCAGTTCTTC
>.|TRBD1|TRBV3-1/TRBV3-2|TRBJ2-3
CASSQAGGTITDTQYF
TGTGCCAGCAGCCAGGCAGGGGGAACAATCACAGATACGCAGTATTTT
>few|.|TRBV7-8|TRBJ1-6
CASSLTRFFASPLHF
TGTGCCAGCAGCTTAACTAGGTTTTTTGCTTCACCCCTCCACTTT
>.|TRBD2|TRBV18|TRBJ2-4
CASSPSFLAGGPGKNIQYF
TGTGCCAGCTCACCAAGCTTTCTAGCGGGAGGGCCCGGCAAAAACATTCAGTACTTC
>once|TRBD2|TRBV6-6|TRBJ2-3
CASSSSTSGGKDTQYF
TGTGCCAGCAGTTCCTCGACTAGCGGGGGCAAAGATACGCAGTATTTT
>.|TRBD1|TRBV7-9|TRBJ1-6
CASSPTGLASPLHF
TGTGCCAGCAGCCCGACAGGGTTGGCATCACCCCTCCACTTT
>.|.|TRBV11-3|TRBJ1-6
CASRTSGQHLHF
TGTGCCAGCAGAACCTCGGGTCAACACCTCCACTTT
>.|.|TRBV6-6|TRBJ2-1
CASTDEQFF
TGTGCCAGCACTGATGAGCAGTTCTTC
>.|.|TRBV7-9|TRBJ1-3
CASSALGNTIYF
TGTGCCAGCAGCGCGCTTGGAAACACCATATATTTT
>once|TRBD2|TRBV6-6|TRBJ2-2
CASSYGGGAATGELFF
TGTGCCAGCAGCTATGGCGGGGGGGCCGCCACCGGGGAGCTGTTTTTT
>.|TRBD2|TRBV11-3|TRBJ2-5
CASSLGSGRLETQYF
TGTGCCAGCAGCTTAGGTAGCGGGAGGTTGGAGACCCAGTACTTC
>.|TRBD2|TRBV5-8|TRBJ2-7
CASSWTGTSGTYEQYF
TGTGCCAGCAGCTGGACTGGGACTAGCGGAACCTACGAGCAGTACTTC
>.|TRBD2|TRBV6-4|TRBJ2-3
CASSATSVSPTDTQYF
TGTGCCAGCAGTGCGACTAGCGTCAGTCCAACAGATACGCAGTATTTT
>.|TRBD1|TRBV5-5|TRBJ2-7
CASSLTGTGTYEQYF
TGTGCCAGCAGCTTAACCGGGACAGGCACCTACGAGCAGTACTTC
>.|TRBD1|TRBV19|TRBJ1-2
CASSILFASGQGSERGGYTF
TGTGCCAGTAGTATCCTATTTGCCTCGGGACAGGGGTCTGAAAGGGGTGGCTACACCTTC
>.|.|TRBV28|TRBJ2-6
CASRQGTGANVLTF
TGTGCCAGCAGACAGGGAACTGGGGCCAACGTCCTGACTTTC
>.|TRBD2|TRBV6-5|TRBJ2-1
CASSLSGGAYNEQFF
TGTGCCAGCAGCTTGAGCGGGGGGGCTTACAATGAGCAGTTCTTC
>.|TRBD1|TRBV11-3|TRBJ1-1
CASSRPGTGGSEAFF
TGTGCCAGCAGTCGTCCCGGGACAGGGGGAAGTGAAGCTTTCTTT
>.|.|TRBV11-1|TRBJ1-4
CASSLSGSLNEKLFF
TGTGCCAGCAGCTTATCCGGGAGTCTTAATGAAAAACTGTTTTTT
>few|.|TRBV9|TRBJ2-1
CASSFSGTSFDEQFF
TGTGCCAGCTCATTTTCAGGGACTTCTTTCGATGAGCAGTTCTTC
>.|.|TRBV5-1|TRBJ2-2
CASSLENAGNTGELFF
TGCGCCAGCAGCTTAGAAAATGCGGGAAACACCGGGGAGCTGTTTTTT
>.|.|TRBV24-1|TRBJ2-7
CATSETAGHEQYF
TGTGCCACCAGTGAAACGGCAGGGCACGAGCAGTACTTC
>.|.|TRBV29-1|TRBJ2-7
CSVRALGGGEQYF
TGCAGCGTTAGGGCTTTGGGAGGGGGGGAGCAGTACTTC
>.|.|TRBV5-5|TRBJ2-7
CASSLKLAYYEQYF
TGTGCCAGCAGCTTGAAACTAGCCTACTACGAGCAGTACTTC
>.|.|TRBV5-8|TRBJ2-3
CASSWAYKSTDTQYF
TGTGCCAGCAGCTGGGCGTACAAGTCCACAGATACGCAGTATTTT
>.|.|TRBV7-9|TRBJ1-5
CASSEGNQPQHF
TGTGCCAGCAGCGAGGGCAATCAGCCCCAGCATTTT
>.|TRBD1|TRBV7-3|TRBJ1-1
CASKSRQGATEAFF
TGTGCCAGCAAATCCAGACAGGGGGCGACTGAAGCTTTCTTT
>.|.|TRBV9|TRBJ1-3
CASREGGGNWPGNTIYF
TGTGCCAGCAGGGAAGGTGGAGGGAATTGGCCTGGAAACACCATATATTTT
>.|TRBD2|TRBV4-1|TRBJ2-1
CASSSRTSGRSSYNEQFF
TGCGCCAGCAGCTCCCGGACTAGCGGACGAAGCTCCTACAATGAGCAGTTCTTC
>.|.|TRBV19|TRBJ2-5
CASREGRKTQYF
TGTGCCAGTAGGGAGGGTCGAAAGACCCAGTACTTC
>.|TRBD1|TRBV24-1|TRBJ1-5
CATTLPGTGYRFSNQPQHF
TGTGCCACCACCTTACCCGGGACAGGGTACCGATTTTCCAATCAGCCCCAGCATTTT
>once|.|TRBV7-9|TRBJ1-3
CASSLNEALSGNTIYF
TGTGCCAGCAGCTTAAATGAGGCCCTCTCTGGAAACACCATATATTTT
>.|.|TRBV5-1|TRBJ2-1
CASRIAPSSVNEQFF
TGCGCCAGCAGAATAGCACCGAGTAGTGTAAATGAGCAGTTCTTC
>.|TRBD2|TRBV5-4|TRBJ2-2
CATSSGRAGGTGELFF
TGTGCCACATCTAGCGGGAGGGCCGGGGGAACCGGGGAGCTGTTTTTT
>.|.|TRBV10-3|TRBJ2-5
CAISEQGGRETQYF
TGTGCCATCAGTGAACAGGGCGGAAGGGAGACCCAGTACTTC
>.|.|TRBV16|TRBJ1-2
CASSQGEGSYGYTF
TGTGCCAGCAGCCAAGGTGAGGGAAGCTATGGCTACACCTTC
>.|.|TRBV6-4|TRBJ1-2
CASSDLTRTRYTF
TGTGCCAGCAGTGATTTGACCAGGACACGCTACACCTTC
>once|TRBD1|TRBV7-9|TRBJ2-2
CASTTGTGVYTGELFF
TGTGCCAGCACCACCGGGACAGGGGTTTACACCGGGGAGCTGTTTTTT
>.|TRBD2|TRBV19|TRBJ2-5
CASSAGLAGGQETQYF
TGTGCCAGTAGTGCCGGACTAGCGGGAGGACAAGAGACCCAGTACTTC
>.|.|TRBV6-5|TRBJ1-2
CASRTAFRYGYTF
TGTGCCAGCCGGACAGCCTTCCGCTATGGCTACACCTTC
>once|TRBD1|TRBV18|TRBJ1-2
CASSPGQGGYGYTF
TGTGCCAGCTCACCGGGACAGGGCGGCTATGGCTACACCTTC
>.|.|TRBV7-9|TRBJ1-1
CASSLASTQNTEAFF
TGTGCCAGCAGCTTAGCTTCCACACAGAACACTGAAGCTTTCTTT
>.|.|TRBV28|TRBJ2-7
CASSFSLVGLSYEQYF
TGTGCCAGCAGTTTCTCACTAGTCGGACTCTCCTACGAGCAGTACTTC
>.|.|TRBV6-5|TRBJ2-1
CAIRLVPGSYNEQFF
TGTGCCATTCGCCTGGTCCCGGGCTCCTACAATGAGCAGTTCTTC
>.|.|TRBV20-1|TRBJ2-5
CSASRGGNQETQYF
TGCAGTGCTAGTAGGGGCGGGAACCAAGAGACCCAGTACTTC
>once|TRBD2|TRBV15|TRBJ2-3
CATSRVRGASTDTQYF
TGTGCCACCAGCAGAGTGCGGGGGGCGAGCACAGATACGCAGTATTTT
>.|.|TRBV18|TRBJ1-2
CASSPSGEATGYTF
TGTGCCAGCTCACCTTCCGGGGAGGCGACTGGCTACACCTTC
>.|.|TRBV18|TRBJ2-3
CASSPPGGGPSADTQYF
TGTGCCAGCTCACCCCCAGGAGGGGGCCCGAGCGCAGATACGCAGTATTTT
>once|.|TRBV7-8|TRBJ2-1
CASSFLGTRLRTPNEQFF
TGTGCCAGCAGCTTTCTGGGGACAAGGCTAAGGACCCCGAATGAGCAGTTCTTC
>.|.|TRBV5-1|TRBJ1-1
CASSLQMNTEAFF
TGCGCCAGCAGCTTACAGATGAACACTGAAGCTTTCTTT
>.|.|TRBV18|TRBJ1-2
CASSPSTGSNYGYTF
TGTGCCAGCTCACCTTCGACAGGTTCTAACTATGGCTACACCTTC
>.|TRBD1|TRBV11-2|TRBJ1-5
CASSFSGGQPQHF
TGTGCCAGCAGCTTTTCAGGGGGACAGCCCCAGCATTTT
>.|.|TRBV5-6|TRBJ2-2
CASSFGPGGSGELFF
TGTGCCAGCAGCTTTGGACCCGGCGGGTCCGGGGAGCTGTTTTTT